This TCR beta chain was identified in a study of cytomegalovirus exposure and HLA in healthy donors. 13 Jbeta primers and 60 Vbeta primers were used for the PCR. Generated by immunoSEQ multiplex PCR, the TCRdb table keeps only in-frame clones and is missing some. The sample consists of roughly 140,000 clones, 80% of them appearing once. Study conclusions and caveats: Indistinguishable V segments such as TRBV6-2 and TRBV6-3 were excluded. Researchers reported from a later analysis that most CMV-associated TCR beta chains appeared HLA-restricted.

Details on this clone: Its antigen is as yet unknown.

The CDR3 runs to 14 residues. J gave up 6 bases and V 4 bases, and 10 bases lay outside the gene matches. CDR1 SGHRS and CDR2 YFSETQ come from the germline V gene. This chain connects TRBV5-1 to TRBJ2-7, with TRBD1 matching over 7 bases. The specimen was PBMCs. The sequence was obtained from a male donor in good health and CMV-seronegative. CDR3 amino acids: CASSPTLTGIEQYF. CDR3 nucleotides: TGCGCCAGCAGCCCTACTTTGACAGGGATCGAGCAGTACTTC. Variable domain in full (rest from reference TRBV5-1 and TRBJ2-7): KAGVTQTPRYLIKTRGQQVTLSCSPISGHRSVSWYQQTPGQGLQFLFEYFSETQRNKGNFPGRFSGRQFSNSRSEMNVSTLELGDSALYLCASSPTLTGIEQYFGPGTRLTVT.